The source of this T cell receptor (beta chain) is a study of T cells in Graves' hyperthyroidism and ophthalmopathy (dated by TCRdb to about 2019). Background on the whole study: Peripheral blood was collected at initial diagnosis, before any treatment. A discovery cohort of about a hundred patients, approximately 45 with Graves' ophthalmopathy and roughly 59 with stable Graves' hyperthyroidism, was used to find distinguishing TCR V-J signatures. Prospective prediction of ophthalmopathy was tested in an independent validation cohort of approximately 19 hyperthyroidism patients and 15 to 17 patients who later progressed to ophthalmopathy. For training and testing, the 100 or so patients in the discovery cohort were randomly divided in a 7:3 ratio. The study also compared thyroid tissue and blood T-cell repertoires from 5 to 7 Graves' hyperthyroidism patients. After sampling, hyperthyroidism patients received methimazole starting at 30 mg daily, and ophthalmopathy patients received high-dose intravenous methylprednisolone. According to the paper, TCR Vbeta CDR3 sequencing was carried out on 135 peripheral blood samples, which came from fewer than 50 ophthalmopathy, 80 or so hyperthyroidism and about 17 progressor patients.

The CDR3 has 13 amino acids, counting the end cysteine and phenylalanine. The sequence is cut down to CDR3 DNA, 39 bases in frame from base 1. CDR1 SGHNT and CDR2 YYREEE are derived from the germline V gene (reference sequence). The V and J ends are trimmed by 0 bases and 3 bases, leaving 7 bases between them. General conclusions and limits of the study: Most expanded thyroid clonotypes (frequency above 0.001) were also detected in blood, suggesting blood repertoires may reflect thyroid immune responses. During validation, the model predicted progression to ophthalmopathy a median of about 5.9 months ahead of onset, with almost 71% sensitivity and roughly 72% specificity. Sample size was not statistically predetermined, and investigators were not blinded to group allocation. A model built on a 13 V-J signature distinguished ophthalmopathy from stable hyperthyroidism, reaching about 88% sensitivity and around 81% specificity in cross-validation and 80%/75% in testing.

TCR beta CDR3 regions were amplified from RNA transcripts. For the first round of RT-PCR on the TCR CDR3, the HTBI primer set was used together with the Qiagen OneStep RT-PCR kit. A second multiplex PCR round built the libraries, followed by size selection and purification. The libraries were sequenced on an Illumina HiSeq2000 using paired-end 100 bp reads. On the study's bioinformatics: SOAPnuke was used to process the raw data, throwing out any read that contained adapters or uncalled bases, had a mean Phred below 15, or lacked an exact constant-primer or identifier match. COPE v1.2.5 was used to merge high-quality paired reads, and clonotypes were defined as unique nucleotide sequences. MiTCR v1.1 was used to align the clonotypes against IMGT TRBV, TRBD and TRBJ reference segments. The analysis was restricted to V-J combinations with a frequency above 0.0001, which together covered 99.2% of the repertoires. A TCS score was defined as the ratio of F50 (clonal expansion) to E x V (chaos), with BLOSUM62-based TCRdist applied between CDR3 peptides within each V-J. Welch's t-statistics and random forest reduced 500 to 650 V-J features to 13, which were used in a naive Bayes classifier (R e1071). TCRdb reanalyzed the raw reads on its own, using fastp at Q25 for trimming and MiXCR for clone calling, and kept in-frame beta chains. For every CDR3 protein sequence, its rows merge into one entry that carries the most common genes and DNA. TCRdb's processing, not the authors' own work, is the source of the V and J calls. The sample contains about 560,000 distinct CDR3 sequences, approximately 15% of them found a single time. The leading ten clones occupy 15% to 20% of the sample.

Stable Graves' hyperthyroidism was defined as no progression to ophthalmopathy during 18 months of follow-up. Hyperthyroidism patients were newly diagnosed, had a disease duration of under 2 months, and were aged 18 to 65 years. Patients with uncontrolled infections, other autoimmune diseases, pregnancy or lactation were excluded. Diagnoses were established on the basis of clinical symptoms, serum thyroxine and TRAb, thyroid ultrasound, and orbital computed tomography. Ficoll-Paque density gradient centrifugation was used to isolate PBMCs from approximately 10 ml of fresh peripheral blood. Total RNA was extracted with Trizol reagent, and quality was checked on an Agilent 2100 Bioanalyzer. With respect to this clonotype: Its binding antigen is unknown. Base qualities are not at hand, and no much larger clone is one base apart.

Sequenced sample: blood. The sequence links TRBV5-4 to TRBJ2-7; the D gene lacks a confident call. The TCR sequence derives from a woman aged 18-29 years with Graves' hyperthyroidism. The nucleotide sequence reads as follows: TGTGCCAGCAGCTTGGAACTGCGCTACGAGCAGTACTTC. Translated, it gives CASSLELRYEQYF.